These T cell receptor beta chains were read from a single sample in a study of cytomegalovirus exposure and HLA in healthy donors. The protocol was immunoSEQ multiplex PCR, while the TCRdb copy is restricted to in-frame clones and leaves out a portion. The data show about 180,000 clones, approximately 81% seen once. The source material was PBMCs. The receptors come from a male donor in good health and CMV-seronegative. The CDR3 runs from the conserved cysteine through the conserved F or W. A D gene is named only where the DNA matches it firmly. Clone size, where shown, is once, few, many, or a class for clones that have expanded.

CDR3nt	CDR3aa	j_gene	abundance	v_gene	d_gene
TGCAGCGTGGCCGACAGGGGCTACGAGCAGTACTTC	CSVADRGYEQYF	TRBJ2-7	-	TRBV29-1	TRBD1
TGTGCCAGCACGGCAGGGTCCCACGAGCAGTACTTC	CASTAGSHEQYF	TRBJ2-7	once	TRBV5-5	-
TGTGCCAGCAGCGTAGCTCCGGGAACTAATAATTCACCCCTCCACTTT	CASSVAPGTNNSPLHF	TRBJ1-6	once	TRBV9	-
TGTGCCAGCAGTTTAGTCGGGGGTACTAGCACAGATACGCAGTATTTT	CASSLVGGTSTDTQYF	TRBJ2-3	-	TRBV27	-
TGTGCCAGCAGCTTAGAGAGGGACAGTTCGAACACCGGGGAGCTGTTTTTT	CASSLERDSSNTGELFF	TRBJ2-2	few	TRBV7-6	TRBD1
TGTGCCAGTAGTACACGAACTAGTTTTGAGCAGTTCTTC	CASSTRTSFEQFF	TRBJ2-1	-	TRBV19	-
TGTGCTACCGTGCTCGAGAATGAGCAGTTCTTC	CATVLENEQFF	TRBJ2-1	-	TRBV12-5	-
TGTGCCAGTAGTACCCAGGGACTAGCTTTAGAGACCCAGTACTTC	CASSTQGLALETQYF	TRBJ2-5	-	TRBV19	TRBD2
TGTGCCAGCAGTTTTCCACTACCGGGACAGGGGGATACGCAGTATTTT	CASSFPLPGQGDTQYF	TRBJ2-3	-	TRBV28	TRBD1
TGTGCCAGCAGCGGTCCAGGGGCTGGGGCCAACGTCCTGACTTTC	CASSGPGAGANVLTF	TRBJ2-6	-	TRBV9	-
TGTGCCAGCAGCTTAGCAATGACAGCCTACGAGCAGTACTTC	CASSLAMTAYEQYF	TRBJ2-7	-	TRBV7-9	-
TGTGCCAGCAGCCTCCCTCCCCCGCCGACACTACCTAGCGGCGACGAGCAGTACTTC	CASSLPPPPTLPSGDEQYF	TRBJ2-7	-	TRBV2	TRBD2
TGTGCCAGCAGTGGGCAGCCGGGACAGGGCGGCGAGCAGTACTTC	CASSGQPGQGGEQYF	TRBJ2-7	-	TRBV6-1	TRBD1
TGTGCCAGCAGCGACTCAGGGAATTCCGAAGCTTTCTTT	CASSDSGNSEAFF	TRBJ1-1	-	TRBV7-8	-
TGTGCCAGCAGGGATACTAGCGGGGGGACCTACGAGCAGTACTTC	CASRDTSGGTYEQYF	TRBJ2-7	-	TRBV28	TRBD2
TGTGCCAGCAGCTTACAGCGAGCGGGGGGCCATGAGCAGTACTTC	CASSLQRAGGHEQYF	TRBJ2-7	-	TRBV11-2	TRBD2
TGTGCCAGCAGTTATGACAGCCTCGGGGAGCAGTACTTC	CASSYDSLGEQYF	TRBJ2-7	-	TRBV6-6	-